Detailed here is one T cell receptor beta chain. The data derive from a study of T-cell memory formation after mild COVID-19. The V and J ends lost 4 bases and 5 bases, in that order; junction bases with no gene match: 8. This CDR3 has 15 residues. Germline assignment: CDR1 LNHDA and CDR2 SQIVND (reference sequence). MiXCR was run by TCRdb on the 5' RACE reads, yielding one entry per CDR3 protein. The repertoire consists of 350,000 to 500,000 distinct CDR3 sequences, with roughly 18% occurring once and the leading ten covering under 25%. The sequencing input was PBMCs or a T cell subset sorted from them (not recorded which). The origin of this receptor is a man younger than 35 who had mild COVID-19 (a few samples of this study predate the infection). Cell type and time point are not known. The chain employs TRBV19 and TRBJ2-5, with 9 bases lining up with TRBD1. The CDR3 sequence is CASSTGTGNRETQYF. CDR3 DNA: TGTGCCAGTAGTACCGGGACAGGGAACAGGGAGACCCAGTACTTC.